This TCR beta chain was observed in a study of blood T cells in healthy people across ages. Study-wide points: Because sorting was not performed, PBMCs prevented conclusive naive versus antigen-experienced comparison.

The germline gives CDR1 SGHRS, CDR2 YFSETQ. V was pared by 6 bases and J by 1 base, with 15 bases between. The CDR3 spans 15 residues. Notes on this clonotype: What it binds is not known.

A J-beta primer mix and a sample-barcoded 5' primer were used in a second PCR of roughly 6 to 11 cycles. TCRdb reanalysed the 5' RACE reads using MiXCR and keeps one entry per CDR3 protein. Of 900,000 to 950,000 distinct CDR3 sequences listed, 29% are singletons. The data were also submitted as part of a second study, on T cells of mothers and their children. That study reports: RNA extracted was entirely used for cDNA synthesis, roughly 1.4 ug per 15 ul.

The chain employs TRBV5-1 and TRBJ2-3; D unclear. The sample comprised blood. This TCR was recovered from a woman between 40 and 55 years old in good health. Here the CDR3 DNA reads TGCGCCAGCAACGGAAATACGGGCCGCACAGATACGCAGTATTTT. Its protein product is CASNGNTGRTDTQYF.